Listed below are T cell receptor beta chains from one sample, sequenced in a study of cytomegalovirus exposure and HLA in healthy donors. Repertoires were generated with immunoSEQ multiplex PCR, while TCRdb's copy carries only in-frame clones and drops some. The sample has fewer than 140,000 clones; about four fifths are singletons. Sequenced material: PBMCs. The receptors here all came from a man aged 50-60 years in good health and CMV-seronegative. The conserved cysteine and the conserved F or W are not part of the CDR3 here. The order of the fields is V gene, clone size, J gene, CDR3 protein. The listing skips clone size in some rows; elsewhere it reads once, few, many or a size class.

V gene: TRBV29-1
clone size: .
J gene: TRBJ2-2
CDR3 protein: SSRTSGVGELF

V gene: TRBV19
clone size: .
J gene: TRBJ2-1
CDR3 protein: ASSFAGLVGNEQF

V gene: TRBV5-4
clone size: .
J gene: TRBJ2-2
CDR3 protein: ASSIRGNTGELF

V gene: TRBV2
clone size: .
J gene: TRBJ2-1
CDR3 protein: ASSEERGSSYNEQF

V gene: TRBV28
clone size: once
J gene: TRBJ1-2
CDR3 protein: ASSSSGTGGLGSGYT

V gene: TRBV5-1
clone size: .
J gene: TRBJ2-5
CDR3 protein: ASSFSGAQETQY

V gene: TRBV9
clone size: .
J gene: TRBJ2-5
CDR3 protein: ASSPRTGDETQY

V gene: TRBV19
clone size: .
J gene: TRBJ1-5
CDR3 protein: ASSIGQGAQPQH

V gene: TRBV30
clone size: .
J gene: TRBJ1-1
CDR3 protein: AWSGSPEAF

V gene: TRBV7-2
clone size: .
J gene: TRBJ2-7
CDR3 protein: ASSLGPGSYEQY

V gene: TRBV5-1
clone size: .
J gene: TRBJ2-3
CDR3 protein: ASSLGGPRTDTQY

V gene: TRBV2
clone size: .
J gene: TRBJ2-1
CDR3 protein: ASSISTSGNEQF

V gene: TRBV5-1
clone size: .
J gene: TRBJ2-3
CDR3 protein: ASSPGGEATDTQY

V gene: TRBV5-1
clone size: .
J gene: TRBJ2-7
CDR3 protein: ASSSIFAGGQDEQY

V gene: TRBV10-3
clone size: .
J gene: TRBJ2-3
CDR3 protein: AISESIASTDTQY

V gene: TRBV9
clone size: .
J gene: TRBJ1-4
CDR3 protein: ASSVDRTTNEKLF

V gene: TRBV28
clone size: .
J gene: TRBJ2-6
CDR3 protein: ASVRTSGGTLSGANVLT

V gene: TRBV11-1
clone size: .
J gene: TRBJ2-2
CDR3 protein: ASSLASTGELF

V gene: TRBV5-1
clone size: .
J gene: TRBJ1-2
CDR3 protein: ASSSRSGEGYGYT

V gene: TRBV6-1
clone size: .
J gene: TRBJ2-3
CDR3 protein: AGGRSGGMDTQY

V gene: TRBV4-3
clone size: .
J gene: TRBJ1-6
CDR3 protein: ASSQDLSRGAYNSPLH

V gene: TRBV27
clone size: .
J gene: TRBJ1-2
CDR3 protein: ASRKTGTGYGYT

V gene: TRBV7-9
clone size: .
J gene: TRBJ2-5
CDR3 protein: ASSLGTGRTQY

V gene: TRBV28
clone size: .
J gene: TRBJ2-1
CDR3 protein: ASSAGSSYNEQF

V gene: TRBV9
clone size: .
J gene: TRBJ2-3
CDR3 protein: ASSVDGGAADTQY

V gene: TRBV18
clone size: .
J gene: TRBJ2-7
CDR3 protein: ASSRETGPYEQY

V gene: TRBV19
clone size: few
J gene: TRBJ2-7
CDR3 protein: ASSIDRRSYEQY

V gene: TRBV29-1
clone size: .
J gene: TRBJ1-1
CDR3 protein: SVEARPNTEAF

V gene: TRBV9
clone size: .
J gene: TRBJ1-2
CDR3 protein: ASSVARRQGPSNYGYT

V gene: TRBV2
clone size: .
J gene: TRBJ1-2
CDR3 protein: ASSPNRDRVGGYT

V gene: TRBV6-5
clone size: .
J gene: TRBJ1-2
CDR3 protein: ASMAWGANYGYT

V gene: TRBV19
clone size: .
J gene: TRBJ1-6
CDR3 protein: ASSMRTYNSPLH

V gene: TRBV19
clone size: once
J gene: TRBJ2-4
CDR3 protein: ASSIAGTRFQNIQY

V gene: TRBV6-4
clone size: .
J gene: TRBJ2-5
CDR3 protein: ASSGQGGETQY

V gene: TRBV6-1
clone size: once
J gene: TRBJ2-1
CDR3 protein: ASRTSGDWAEQF

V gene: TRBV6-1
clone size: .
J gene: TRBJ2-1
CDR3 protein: ASSMTSGDFNEQF

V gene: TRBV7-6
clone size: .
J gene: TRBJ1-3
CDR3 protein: ASSVNWQGSSGNTIY

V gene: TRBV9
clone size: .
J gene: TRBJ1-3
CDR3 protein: ASGITPDSGNTIY

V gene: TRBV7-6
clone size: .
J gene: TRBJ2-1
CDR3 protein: ATLNFCSGTRPYNEQF

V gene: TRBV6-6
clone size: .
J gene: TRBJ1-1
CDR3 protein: ASSYLQGGANTEAF

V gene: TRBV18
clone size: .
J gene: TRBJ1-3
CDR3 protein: ASSPPTDGNTIY

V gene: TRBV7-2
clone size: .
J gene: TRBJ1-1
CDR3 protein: ASSWMTVTMNTEAF

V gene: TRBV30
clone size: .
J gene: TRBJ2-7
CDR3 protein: AWSVRGNEQY

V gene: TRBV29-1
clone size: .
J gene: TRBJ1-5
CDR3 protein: SVEVSSNQPQH

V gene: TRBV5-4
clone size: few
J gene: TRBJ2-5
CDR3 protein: ASSVRTGQETQY

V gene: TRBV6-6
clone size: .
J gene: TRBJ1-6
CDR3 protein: ASSYGGQGNSPLH

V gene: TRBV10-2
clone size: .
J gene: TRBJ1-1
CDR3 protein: ASSLSPGTEAF

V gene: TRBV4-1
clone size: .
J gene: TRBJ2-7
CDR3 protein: ASSPDSPTTGDEQY